This entry lists 12 T cell receptor beta chains sequenced from one sample in a study of T cell responses to AZD1222 COVID-19 vaccine. TCRdb's copy holds only in-frame clones and misses some; the assay was immunoSEQ multiplex PCR. In the table there are approximately 110,000 clones, 80% to 90% of which are singletons. Sequenced here: peripheral blood, sampled on day 0 of AZD1222 vaccination. Receptor source: an adult in good health.

The rearrangement uses TRBV20-1 and TRBJ1-1; possibly TRBD1 for D (6 bases). The CDR3 is 14 residues long. Germline V gene lookup returns CDR1 DFQATT and CDR2 SNEGSKA (reference sequence). Trimming took 3 bases from V and 0 from J, leaving 11 bases between them. The CDR3 nucleotides are TGCAGTGCTAGTTTCGGGACAATGAACACTGAAGCTTTCTTT. It codes for CSASFGTMNTEAFF.

For the CDR3, the DNA is TGTGCCATCAGTGGATCTCACTTATATAATTCACCCCTCCACTTT. Protein sequence: CAISGSHLYNSPLHF. The chain recombines TRBV10-3 with TRBJ1-6; D is ambiguous. From germline, CDR1 is ENHRY and CDR2 SYGVKD. The CDR3 spans 15 residues. V lost 4 bases to trimming and J lost 4 bases, with 11 bases between them.

This rearrangement joins TRBV3-1 (or the pseudogene TRBV3-2) to TRBJ1-3; D is uncertain. The ends were cut back, 4 bases at V and 0 bases at J, with 10 bases in the middle. Per the germline V gene, CDR1 is LGHDT and CDR2 is YNNKEL (reference sequence). The CDR3 is 15 residues long. The CDR3 sequence: CASSLNGDSGNTIYF. In DNA form, the CDR3 reads TGTGCCAGCAGCCTCAATGGAGACTCTGGAAACACCATATATTTT.

The V and J genes are TRBV2 and TRBJ2-2, with TRBD1 identical over 8 bases. V lost 3 bases, J lost 5 bases, and 8 bases stayed unmatched. CDR1 SNHLY and CDR2 FYNNEI come from the germline V gene. The CDR3 is 16 residues long. The CDR3 region is CASSENPGGATGELFF. The CDR3 DNA reads as TGTGCCAGCAGTGAGAACCCAGGGGGCGCGACCGGGGAGCTGTTTTTT.

The chain joins TRBV30 to TRBJ2-6; tentative D call: TRBD1 (6 bases). Trimming left V 5 bases short and J 2 bases short, with 13 bases between. In germline, CDR1 is GTSNPN, CDR2 SVGIG (reference sequence). The CDR3 length is 15 residues. The CDR3 nucleotides are TGTGCCTGGGGCTCTACAGGGCCTGGGGCCAACGTCCTGACTTTC. Translated, it gives CAWGSTGPGANVLTF.

The chain employs TRBV3-1 (or the pseudogene TRBV3-2) and TRBJ1-2, with D possibly being TRBD1 (6 bases). Between the trimmed V and J ends, which lost 10 bases and 8 bases, there was a span of 14 bases. The CDR3 totals 11 residues. Per the germline V gene, CDR1 is LGHDT and CDR2 is YNNKEL (reference sequence). CDR3 bases: TGTGCCACCCAACAGGGTACAGGCTACACCTTC. Translating it yields CATQQGTGYTF.

The V and J genes are TRBV19 and TRBJ2-2; 8 bases agree with TRBD1. The CDR3 sequence is 14 residues long. After removal of 10 bases from V and 1 base from J, the junction contained 5 bases not matched to a gene. CDR1 and CDR2 from the germline V gene are LNHDA and SQIVND (reference sequence). The CDR3 nucleotides are TGTGCCACAAAAGACAGGGGGAACACCGGGGAGCTGTTTTTT. This sequence encodes CATKDRGNTGELFF.

This clone was detected only once. The rearrangement links TRBV24-1 to TRBJ2-1; 10 bases are shared with TRBD2. The germline gives CDR1 KGHDR, CDR2 SFDVKD. The V segment lost 0 bases and the J segment 0 bases; nucleotides outside the gene matches: 10. This CDR3 spans 20 amino acids. The CDR3 loop reads CATSDLRLASGGRSYNEQFF. The CDR3 DNA follows: TGTGCCACCAGTGATTTGCGGTTGGCTAGCGGGGGCCGCTCCTACAATGAGCAGTTCTTC.

The CDR3 DNA reads as TGCAGCGCCTCCCTCCCGGGACAGAATTTCGGGGAGTTCTACAATGAGCAGTTCTTC. This codes for CSASLPGQNFGEFYNEQFF. The rearrangement uses TRBV29-1 and TRBJ2-1; 7 bases map to TRBD1. J lost 3 bases, V lost 7 bases, and 24 bases had no gene match. This CDR3 spans 19 amino acids. Looked up from germline, CDR1 is SQVTM and CDR2 is ANQGSEA.

This chain uses TRBV18 with TRBJ2-2; D perhaps matches TRBD1 (6 bases). This CDR3 contains 14 residues. V dropped 5 bases and J dropped 6 bases, with 13 bases sitting between them. Germline V lookup: CDR1 KGHSH, CDR2 LQKENI. The DNA of the CDR3 is TGTGCCAGCTCAGCGACAGGTTTTGCCGGGGAGCTGTTTTTT. Protein sequence: CASSATGFAGELFF.

The chain has TRBV6-1 and TRBJ2-7, with D perhaps being TRBD1 or TRBD2 (5 bases each). The CDR3 length is 16 residues. Germline CDR1 and CDR2: MNHNS and SASEGT. Trimming stripped 6 bases from V and 2 bases from J, with 20 bases between. In DNA form, the CDR3 reads TGTGCCAGCAGGGAAAGCCCGGGGACGGATACCTACGAGCAGTACTTC. It translates to CASRESPGTDTYEQYF.

J is TRBJ2-5 and V is TRBV3-1 (or the pseudogene TRBV3-2); D perhaps matches TRBD2 (7 bases). Trimming left V 7 bases short and J 4 bases short, with 16 bases between. The germline CDR1 and CDR2 sequences are LGHDT and YNNKEL (reference sequence). The CDR3 totals 14 residues. The CDR3 region has the DNA TGTGCCAGCACTAGGGGGGGAGGGCGAGAGACCCAGTACTTC. Protein sequence: CASTRGGGRETQYF.